The rows below give T cell receptor beta chains drawn from one sample of a study of Graves' ophthalmopathy and Graves' hyperthyroidism. TCRdb fed the multiplex PCR reads into MiXCR, producing one record per CDR3 protein. The table lists approximately 1.2 million distinct CDR3 sequences, about 35% of them singletons. Sequencing input: peripheral blood or thyroid tissue (not recorded which). These receptors were collected from an adult man with Graves' hyperthyroidism. CDR3s include the opening cysteine and the closing phenylalanine or tryptophan. A D gene is named only where the DNA matches it firmly. The size of a clone is reported for some rows only, either as once, few or many, or as a class for expanded clones.

TRBV2	TRBJ1-4	-	-	CASSESGLSTNEKLFF	TGTGCCAGCAGTGAGTCGGGATTATCAACTAATGAAAAACTGTTTTTT
TRBV20-1	TRBJ1-5	-	-	CSASAPRGIPNPPQHF	TGCAGTGCTAGCGCCCCTCGGGGGATTCCAAATCCGCCCCAGCATTTT
TRBV15	TRBJ1-2	-	-	CVTSRAGRERGYTF	TGCGTCACCAGCAGAGCGGGCCGCGAAAGGGGCTACACCTTC
TRBV10-3	TRBJ1-2	-	-	CAISGRDQTTYTF	TGTGCCATCTCGGGCAGGGACCAAACCACCTACACCTTC
TRBV13	TRBJ2-6	once	-	CASSSLDSGANVLTF	TGTGCCAGCAGCAGCCTTGACTCTGGGGCCAACGTCCTGACTTTC
TRBV2	TRBJ1-5	many	TRBD1	CASVDRHNQPQHF	TGTGCCAGCGTGGACAGGCACAATCAGCCCCAGCATTTT
TRBV6-6	TRBJ2-7	-	TRBD1	CASRPAGTGVNEQYF	TGTGCCAGCAGACCCGCCGGGACAGGGGTTAACGAGCAGTACTTC
TRBV20-1	TRBJ2-5	many	TRBD2	CSAGPLAGAEETQYF	TGCAGTGCGGGACCACTAGCGGGGGCCGAAGAGACCCAGTACTTC
TRBV10-2	TRBJ2-7	once	TRBD1	CASRDRVVLYEQYF	TGCGCCAGCAGGGACAGGGTGGTTCTCTACGAGCAGTACTTC
TRBV5-1	TRBJ1-1	many	TRBD1	CASSSMTGRVTEAFF	TGCGCCAGCAGCTCAATGACAGGGAGGGTCACTGAAGCTTTCTTT
TRBV11-2	TRBJ1-1	-	-	CASSFYMNAEAFF	TGTGCCAGCAGTTTCTATATGAACGCTGAAGCTTTCTTT
TRBV19	TRBJ2-5	-	-	CASSLIFRGPAEYQETQYF	TGTGCCAGCAGCTTAATTTTTAGGGGCCCGGCGGAGTACCAAGAGACCCAGTACTTC
TRBV10-3	TRBJ1-5	-	TRBD1	CASSTGTGADNQPQHF	TGTGCCAGCAGTACCGGGACAGGAGCTGACAATCAGCCCCAGCATTTT
TRBV10-3	TRBJ2-7	few	TRBD2	CAISDPLASGGARYEQYF	TGTGCCATCAGTGATCCATTGGCTAGCGGGGGGGCCCGCTACGAGCAGTACTTC
TRBV10-2	TRBJ2-7	-	TRBD1	CASSRIPGQGAYEQYF	TGTGCCAGCAGCCGTATCCCGGGACAGGGGGCCTACGAGCAGTACTTC
TRBV10-3	TRBJ1-5	-	TRBD1	CAIISGQGRAFNQPQHF	TGTGCCATCATCTCGGGACAGGGAAGAGCTTTTAATCAGCCCCAGCATTTT
TRBV28	TRBJ1-6	-	TRBD1	CASRLDRGSSPLHF	TGTGCCAGCAGGTTGGACAGGGGATCTTCACCCCTCCACTTT
TRBV6-6	TRBJ1-2	-	TRBD1	CASTRTPTGERYGYTF	TGTGCCAGCACCCGAACCCCGACAGGGGAGAGGTATGGCTACACCTTC
TRBV2	TRBJ1-5	many	TRBD1	CASSGQGDQPQHF	TGTGCCAGCAGCGGACAGGGCGATCAGCCCCAGCATTTT
TRBV11-2	TRBJ2-7	-	TRBD2	CASRAYSGMSYEQYF	TGTGCCAGCAGAGCCTATAGCGGGATGTCCTACGAGCAGTACTTC
TRBV7-9	TRBJ2-7	many	-	CASSKGGGYEQYF	TGTGCCAGCAGCAAGGGAGGGGGGTACGAGCAGTACTTC
TRBV24-1	TRBJ2-5	-	TRBD1	CATSDSTGDEETQYF	TGTGCCACCAGTGATTCGACAGGGGATGAAGAGACCCAGTACTTC
TRBV10-3	TRBJ2-7	few	TRBD1	CAIRTVDRAEQYF	TGTGCCATCAGGACCGTGGACAGGGCCGAGCAGTACTTC
TRBV5-6	TRBJ2-7	-	-	CASSLGKSLYEQYF	TGTGCCAGCAGCTTGGGTAAATCCCTCTACGAGCAGTACTTC
TRBV29-1	TRBJ2-6	once	TRBD2	CSFGLAGANVLTF	TGCAGCTTTGGACTAGCGGGGGCCAACGTCCTGACTTTC
TRBV2	TRBJ1-1	many	-	CASSYRDGTEAFF	TGTGCCAGCAGTTATCGAGACGGCACTGAAGCTTTCTTT
TRBV14	TRBJ1-1	-	-	CASRLTGRVNTEAFF	TGTGCCAGCAGACTCACAGGGAGGGTGAACACTGAAGCTTTCTTT
TRBV5-1	TRBJ2-5	-	TRBD1	CASRATGGLETQYF	TGCGCCAGCAGGGCGACAGGGGGCCTCGAGACCCAGTACTTC
TRBV24-1	TRBJ1-1	many	TRBD1	CATSAGGDRRITEAFF	TGTGCCACCAGTGCCGGCGGGGACAGGAGGATCACTGAAGCTTTCTTT
TRBV29-1	TRBJ1-3	many	-	CSAKSSSGNTIYF	TGCAGCGCCAAAAGTAGCTCTGGAAACACCATATATTTT
TRBV9	TRBJ2-7	-	-	CASSQDSTGTTYEQYF	TGTGCCAGCAGCCAAGATTCGACGGGAACGACCTACGAGCAGTACTTC
TRBV29-1	TRBJ1-5	many	-	CSVVQGESNQPQHF	TGCAGCGTTGTACAGGGCGAGAGCAATCAGCCCCAGCATTTT
TRBV7-6	TRBJ1-6	many	-	CASSRVDGSPLHF	TGTGCCAGCAGCCGGGTAGATGGGTCACCCCTCCACTTT
TRBV12-3/TRBV12-4	TRBJ1-2	few	-	CASSQESGGRSGYTF	TGTGCCAGCAGCCAAGAATCGGGGGGCCGGTCTGGCTACACCTTC
TRBV4-3	TRBJ1-1	many	-	CASSQEGSNTEAFF	TGCGCCAGCAGCCAAGAAGGCAGCAACACTGAAGCTTTCTTT
TRBV25-1	TRBJ1-2	-	-	CASRPVRGSYNYGYTF	TGTGCCAGCAGACCCGTCCGCGGCAGCTATAACTATGGCTACACCTTC
TRBV12-3/TRBV12-4	TRBJ1-1	-	-	CASSLHQGRAVNTEAFF	TGTGCCAGCAGTTTACATCAGGGACGCGCAGTGAACACTGAAGCTTTCTTT
TRBV7-2	TRBJ2-7	-	-	CASSIPGGGTYEQYF	TGTGCCAGCAGCATACCCGGGGGAGGCACCTACGAGCAGTACTTC
TRBV7-2	TRBJ2-7	many	TRBD2	CASSPKGRAGAMVYEQYF	TGTGCCAGCAGCCCCAAGGGCCGAGCGGGAGCAATGGTCTACGAGCAGTACTTC
TRBV10-3	TRBJ1-2	many	TRBD1	CAIRGGQGSPDHYGYTF	TGTGCCATCAGGGGCGGACAGGGGAGTCCTGATCACTATGGCTACACCTTC
TRBV6-6	TRBJ2-7	-	TRBD2	CASSGTSGRADEQYF	TGTGCCAGCAGTGGGACTAGCGGGAGGGCCGACGAGCAGTACTTC
TRBV4-1	TRBJ2-2	once	TRBD1	CASTLPGQGHTGELFF	TGCGCCAGCACCCTTCCGGGACAGGGCCACACCGGGGAGCTGTTTTTT
TRBV2	TRBJ2-5	-	-	CASSVTRGLRETQYF	TGTGCCAGCAGTGTAACCAGGGGCCTTCGGGAGACCCAGTACTTC
TRBV20-1	TRBJ1-2	-	TRBD1	CSASVYRGIYTF	TGCAGTGCTAGCGTGTACAGGGGGATCTACACCTTC
TRBV20-1	TRBJ1-3	many	TRBD1	CSASDRVKDTIYF	TGCAGTGCTTCCGACAGGGTAAAGGACACCATATATTTT
TRBV7-8	TRBJ2-2	once	-	CASSLKWVGVDTGELFF	TGTGCCAGCAGCTTAAAGTGGGTGGGAGTGGACACCGGGGAGCTGTTTTTT
TRBV15	TRBJ2-2	many	-	CATSRQTQGTGELFF	TGTGCCACCAGCAGACAGACGCAGGGGACCGGGGAGCTGTTTTTT
TRBV2	TRBJ1-5	-	TRBD1	CASRDSSYEHF	TGTGCCAGCCGGGACAGCTCCTACGAGCATTTT
TRBV7-2	TRBJ2-7	-	TRBD1	CASSLGRGRHYEQYF	TGTGCCAGCAGCTTAGGAAGGGGGCGCCACTACGAGCAGTACTTC
TRBV4-1	TRBJ1-5	-	-	CASSHHRSQPQHF	TGCGCCAGCAGCCATCACAGGAGTCAGCCCCAGCATTTT
TRBV20-1	TRBJ2-7	few	TRBD1	CSACPGQNPYEQYF	TGCAGTGCTTGTCCGGGACAGAACCCCTACGAGCAGTACTTC
TRBV30	TRBJ1-5	once	TRBD1	CAGDRGRGQPQHF	TGTGCCGGAGACAGGGGGCGAGGTCAGCCCCAGCATTTT